This TCR beta chain was identified during a study of CD8 T cells in ankylosing spondylitis. Study results and limitations: Clones linked to disease were reported to show significant enrichment in matched ankylosing spondylitis synovial fluid. Earlier reports found some motif variants in synovial fluid and blood in reactive arthritis. A motif in TCR beta, a set of eight highly homologous variants, appeared characteristic of ankylosing spondylitis blood. Relatively rare in peripheral blood, disease-linked clones were also CD8+.

Construction of TCR beta libraries was performed using quantitative 5'-RACE with molecular barcodes. TCRdb called the 5' RACE reads again in MiXCR, with one record for every CDR3 protein. The sample records fewer than 500,000 distinct CDR3 sequences, about a fifth being singletons. Concerning this clonotype: The antigen remains unidentified.

The clonotype originates from a male donor with ankylosing spondylitis. The sample comprised blood, either unsorted or a sorted T cell fraction (not recorded which).

The CDR3 DNA is TGTGCCAGCAGCCTCACCCGGGGTGGTGAAAAACTGTTTTTT. It specifies CASSLTRGGEKLFF. The gene calls are TRBV7-9 and TRBJ1-4; D uncertain. CDR1 SEHNR and CDR2 FQNEAQ come from the germline V gene (reference sequence). The CDR3 loop spans 14 amino acids. The V gene lost 5 bases and the J gene lost 7 bases, with 14 bases spanning the gap.